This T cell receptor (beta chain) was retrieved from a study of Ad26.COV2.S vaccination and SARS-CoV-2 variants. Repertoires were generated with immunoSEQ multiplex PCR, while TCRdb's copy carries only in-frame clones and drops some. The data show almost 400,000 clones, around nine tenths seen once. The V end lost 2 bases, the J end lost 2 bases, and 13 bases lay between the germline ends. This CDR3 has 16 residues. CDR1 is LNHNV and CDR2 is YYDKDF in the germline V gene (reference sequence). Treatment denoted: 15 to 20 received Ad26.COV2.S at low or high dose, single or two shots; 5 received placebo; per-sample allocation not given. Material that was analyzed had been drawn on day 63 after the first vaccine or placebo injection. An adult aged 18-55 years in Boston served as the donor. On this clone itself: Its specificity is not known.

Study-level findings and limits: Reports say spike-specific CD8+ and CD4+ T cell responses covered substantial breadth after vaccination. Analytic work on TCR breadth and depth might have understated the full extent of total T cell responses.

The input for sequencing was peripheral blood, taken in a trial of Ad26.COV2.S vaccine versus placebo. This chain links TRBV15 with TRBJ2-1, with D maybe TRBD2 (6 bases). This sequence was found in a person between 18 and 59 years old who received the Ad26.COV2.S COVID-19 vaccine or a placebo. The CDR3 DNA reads TGTGCCACCAGCAGAAGTCTAGCGACCACCTACAATGAGCAGTTCTTC. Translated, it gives CATSRSLATTYNEQFF.